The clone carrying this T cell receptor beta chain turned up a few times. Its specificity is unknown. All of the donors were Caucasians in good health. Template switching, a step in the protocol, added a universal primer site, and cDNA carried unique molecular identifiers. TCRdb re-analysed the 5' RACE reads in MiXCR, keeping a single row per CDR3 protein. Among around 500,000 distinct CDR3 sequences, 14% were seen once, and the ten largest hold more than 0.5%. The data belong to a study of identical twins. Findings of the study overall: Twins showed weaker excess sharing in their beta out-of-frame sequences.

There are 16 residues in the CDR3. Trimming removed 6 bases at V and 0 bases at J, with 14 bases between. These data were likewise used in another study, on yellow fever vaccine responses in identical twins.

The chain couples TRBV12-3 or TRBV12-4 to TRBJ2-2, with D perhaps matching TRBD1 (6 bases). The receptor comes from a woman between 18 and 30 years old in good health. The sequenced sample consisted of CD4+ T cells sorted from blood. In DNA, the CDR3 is TGTGCCAGCAGACCCCAGGGGAAGGCGAACACCGGGGAGCTGTTTTTT. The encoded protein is CASRPQGKANTGELFF.